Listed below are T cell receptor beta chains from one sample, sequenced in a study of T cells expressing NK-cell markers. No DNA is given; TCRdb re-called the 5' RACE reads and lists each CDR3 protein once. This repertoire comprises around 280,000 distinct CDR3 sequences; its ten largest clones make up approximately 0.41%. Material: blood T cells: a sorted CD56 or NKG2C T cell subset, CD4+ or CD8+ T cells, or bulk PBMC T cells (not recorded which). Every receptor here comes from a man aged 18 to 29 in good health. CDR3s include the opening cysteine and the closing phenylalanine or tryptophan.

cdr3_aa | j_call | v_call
CATVETGRETQYF | TRBJ2-5 | TRBV7-9
CASSPGRGYDQPQHF | TRBJ1-5 | TRBV18
CAWRSSLGTEAFF | TRBJ1-1 | TRBV30
CASSDVSSGNTIYF | TRBJ1-3 | TRBV25-1
CASSKTGTRSFF | TRBJ2-1 | TRBV12-3/TRBV12-4
CASSRQGTTEQYF | TRBJ2-7 | TRBV18
CASSPSGRAAGELFF | TRBJ2-2 | TRBV5-4
CASSLARGGQGPSRDEQYF | TRBJ2-7 | TRBV11-1
CASSVDRVGEQYF | TRBJ2-7 | TRBV7-2
CASVEARGTTGELFF | TRBJ2-2 | TRBV6-5
CASSLALAREYNEQFF | TRBJ2-1 | TRBV7-9
CASSRSGRAAETQYF | TRBJ2-5 | TRBV5-6
CASSQGASGYTDTQYF | TRBJ2-3 | TRBV3-1
CASSFGTTQETQYF | TRBJ2-5 | TRBV3-1
CASSFRGGSEKLFF | TRBJ1-4 | TRBV7-9
CASSVTRGGDTQYF | TRBJ2-3 | TRBV2
CASSRRGTGFNEQFF | TRBJ2-1 | TRBV7-6